The clone carrying this TCR beta chain appeared a few times. Its antigen is currently unknown. The data belong to a study of blood T cells in healthy people across ages. General observations from the study: Estimates drawn from one million T cells were deemed to understate diversity.

The authors ran a second PCR of roughly 6 to 12 cycles using a sample-barcoded 5' primer and a J-beta primer mix. Through a template-switch adaptor with 12 random nucleotides, each cDNA molecule received a tag. TCRdb re-called the 5' RACE reads through MiXCR, storing one row per CDR3 protein. Found here are about 1,800,000 distinct CDR3 sequences, 28% of them singletons; the top ten hold around 7.7%. The people who gave samples were healthy Caucasians from Russia, aged roughly 6 to 90. Per the germline V gene, CDR1 is SQVTM and CDR2 is ANQGSEA. This CDR3 is 12 amino acids long. V dropped 3 bases and J dropped 6 bases, with 9 bases sitting between them.

The source is a woman aged 30 to 39 in good health. The V call is TRBV29-1, the J call TRBJ2-1; a weak D match, TRBD1 (6 bases). Sequenced: blood. The CDR3 protein is CSVDHRVNEQFF. The CDR3 region has the DNA TGCAGCGTTGATCACAGGGTCAATGAGCAGTTCTTC.